The clone carrying this TCR beta chain has just a few counts. What it binds is not known. Libraries for TCRalpha and TCRbeta carried sample barcodes and unique molecular identifiers via 5'RACE. MiXCR was run by TCRdb on the 5' RACE reads, yielding one entry per CDR3 protein. The sample lists 70,000 to 100,000 distinct CDR3 sequences; around an eighth were seen once. V was clipped by 3 bases and J by 6 bases; unmatched bases: 7. The CDR3 has 16 residues. Germline V lookup: CDR1 LGHNA, CDR2 YNFKEQ. This specimen belongs to a study of T-cell memory formation after mild COVID-19. Whole-study context: In these data, TCR clusters were largely donor specific. Whole-study results and caveats: Contracting CD4+ clones lay largely in CM and EM, with CD8+ ones residing in EMRA. Within pre-infection memory, some responding clones were found, suggesting cross-reactive memory joined.

This TCR was recovered from an adult woman who had mild COVID-19 (a few samples of this study predate the infection). Cell type and time point are not known. Sequenced input: PBMCs or a T cell subset sorted from them (not recorded which). The chain carries TRBV4-2 and TRBJ2-2; 10 nucleotides line up with TRBD2. The CDR3 nucleotides are TGTGCCAGCAGCCAGATACTAGCGGGAAGCCCCGGGGAGCTGTTTTTT. Translating gives CASSQILAGSPGELFF.